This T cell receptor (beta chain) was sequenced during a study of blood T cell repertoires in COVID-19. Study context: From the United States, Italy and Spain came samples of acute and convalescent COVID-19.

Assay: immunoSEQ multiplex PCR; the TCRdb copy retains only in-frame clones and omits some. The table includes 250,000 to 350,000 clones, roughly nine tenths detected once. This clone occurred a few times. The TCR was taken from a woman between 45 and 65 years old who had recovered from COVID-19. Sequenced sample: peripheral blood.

CDR3 sequence reads: CASSPTGGANTGELFF. Here the CDR3 DNA reads TGCGCCAGCAGCCCTACAGGGGGCGCAAACACCGGGGAGCTGTTTTTT. The genes are TRBV5-1 and TRBJ2-2; 9 nucleotides agree with TRBD1. Germline trimming cut 4 bases from V and 2 bases from J; bases unmatched to any gene: 6. The germline V gene has CDR1 SGHRS and CDR2 YFSETQ. The CDR3 spans 16 residues. Full variable domain (rest looked up from reference TRBV5-1 and TRBJ2-2): KAGVTQTPRYLIKTRGQQVTLSCSPISGHRSVSWYQQTPGQGLQFLFEYFSETQRNKGNFPGRFSGRQFSNSRSEMNVSTLELGDSALYLCASSPTGGANTGELFFGEGSRLTVL.